The text below deals with one TCR beta chain. Using immunoSEQ multiplex PCR, the repertoire was profiled, and TCRdb retains in-frame clones only, with some absent. The sample lists about 400,000 clones, more than 75% seen once, with around 10% in the top ten. The data originate from a study of blood T cell repertoires in COVID-19. The CDR3 length is 15 residues. V gave up 3 bases and J gave up 8 bases, with 19 bases separating them. Per the germline V gene, CDR1 is LNHDA and CDR2 is SQIVND (reference sequence). Participant reports of clinical history set cohort assignment. The V call is TRBV19, the J call TRBJ1-2, with D possibly matching TRBD1 (6 bases). This TCR came from a woman aged 50 to 60 who had recovered from COVID-19. The sequencing input was PBMCs or T cells enriched from blood (not recorded which). The CDR3 here is CASSIPGAWLLGYTF. The CDR3 DNA is TGTGCCAGTAGTATTCCAGGGGCTTGGTTGTTGGGCTACACCTTC.